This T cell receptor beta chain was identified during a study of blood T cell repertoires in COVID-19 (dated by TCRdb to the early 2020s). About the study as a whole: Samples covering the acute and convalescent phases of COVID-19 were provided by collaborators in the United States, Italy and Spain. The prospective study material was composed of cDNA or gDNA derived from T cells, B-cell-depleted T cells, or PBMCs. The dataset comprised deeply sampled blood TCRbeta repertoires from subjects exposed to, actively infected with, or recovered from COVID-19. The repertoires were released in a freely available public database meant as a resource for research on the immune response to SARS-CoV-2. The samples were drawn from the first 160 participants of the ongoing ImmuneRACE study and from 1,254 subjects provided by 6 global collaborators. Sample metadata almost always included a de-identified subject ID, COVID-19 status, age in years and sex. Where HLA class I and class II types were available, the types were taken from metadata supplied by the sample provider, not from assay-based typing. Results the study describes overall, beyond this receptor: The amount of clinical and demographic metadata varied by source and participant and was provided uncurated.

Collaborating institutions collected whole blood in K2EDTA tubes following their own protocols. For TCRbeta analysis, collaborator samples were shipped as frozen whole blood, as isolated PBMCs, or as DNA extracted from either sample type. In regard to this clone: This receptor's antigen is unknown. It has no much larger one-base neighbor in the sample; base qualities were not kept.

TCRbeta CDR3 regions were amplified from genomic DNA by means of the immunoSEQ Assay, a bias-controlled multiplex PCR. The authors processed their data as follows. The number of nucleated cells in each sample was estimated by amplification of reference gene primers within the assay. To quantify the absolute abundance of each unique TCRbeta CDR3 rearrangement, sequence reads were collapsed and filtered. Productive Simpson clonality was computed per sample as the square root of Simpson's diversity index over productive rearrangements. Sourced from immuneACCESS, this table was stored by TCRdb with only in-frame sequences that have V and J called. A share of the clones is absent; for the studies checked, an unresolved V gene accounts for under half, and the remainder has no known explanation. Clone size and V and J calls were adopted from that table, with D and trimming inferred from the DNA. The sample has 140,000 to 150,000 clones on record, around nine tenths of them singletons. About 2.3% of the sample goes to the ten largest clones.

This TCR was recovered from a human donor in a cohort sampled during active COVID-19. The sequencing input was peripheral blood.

The CDR3: CASSLQGSNEQFF. The DNA reads TGTGCCAGCAGCCTACAGGGATCCAATGAGCAGTTCTTC. The sequence links TRBV11-3 to TRBJ2-1; possibly the D gene is TRBD1, per 6 matching bases. Spanning cysteine to phenylalanine, the CDR3 consists of 13 amino acids. Solely the CDR3 DNA is kept, with 39 bases framed from the first base. CDR1 and CDR2, per the germline V gene, are SGHNT and YENEEA. Trimming removed 5 bases from V and 6 bases from J, leaving 11 bases between the germline ends.